This record covers a single TCR beta chain. Its antigen is not yet known. Base-call qualities are not available, and no considerably larger clone is one nucleotide away. TCRbeta CDR3 regions were amplified from genomic DNA by means of the immunoSEQ Assay, a bias-controlled multiplex PCR. The authors' analysis ran thus. Within the assay, amplification of reference gene primers was used to estimate how many nucleated cells each sample contained. To quantify the absolute abundance of each unique TCRbeta CDR3 rearrangement, sequence reads were collapsed and filtered. For each sample, productive Simpson clonality was calculated as the square root of Simpson's diversity index over productive rearrangements. TCRdb stores this immuneACCESS table with in-frame sequences only. Part of the clones is absent; in the studies checked, under half of the shortfall reflects unresolved V genes, and no reason is known for the rest. D and trimming come from the DNA, and the V and J calls and clone size come from that table. For this sample the table gives about 460,000 clones, of which 70% to 90% were detected only once. The biggest ten clones account for 8.3% of the sample.

Participants in the prospective study were aged roughly 18 to 95 years, lived in 20 to 25 United States geographic areas, and enrolled through a virtual design. In the prospective study, participants were assigned to cohorts based on the clinical history participants reported in a screening survey and a study questionnaire. ImmuneRACE Cohort 3 recovered participants were defined by two consecutive negative NP/OP PCR tests, healthcare professional clearance, or symptom resolution. Each participant in the prospective study had whole blood, serum and a nasopharyngeal or oropharyngeal swab collected by mobile phlebotomists. Over a roughly 2-month period, participants in the prospective study had the option of providing additional blood draws and questionnaires. Before DNA extraction, blood samples from the prospective study were shipped at room temperature or frozen. For CDR1 and CDR2, the germline V gene (reference sequence) lists SSHAT and FNYEAQ. The junction shows trimming of 5 bases on V and 6 bases on J, and the gene matches do not reach 15 bases of it. Spanning cysteine to phenylalanine, the CDR3 consists of 17 amino acids. CDR3 DNA only is kept here, 51 bases in frame from base 1.

These data come from a study of blood T cell repertoires in COVID-19 (dated by TCRdb to between 2020 and 2021). For the wider study: Samples from collaborators originated in the United States, Italy and Spain and spanned both the acute and convalescent phases of COVID-19. The prospective study material was composed of cDNA or gDNA derived from T cells, B-cell-depleted T cells, or PBMCs. The dataset comprised deeply sampled blood TCRbeta repertoires from subjects exposed to, actively infected with, or recovered from COVID-19. The repertoires were released in a freely available public database intended as a resource for research on the immune response to SARS-CoV-2. The samples were drawn from the first 160 participants of the ongoing ImmuneRACE study and from some 1,300 subjects provided by 6 global collaborators. Sample metadata almost always included a de-identified subject ID, COVID-19 status, age in years and sex. Where HLA class I and class II types were available, the types were taken from metadata supplied by the sample provider, not from assay-based typing. Here is what the overall study found, with its caveats: Clinical and demographic metadata were provided uncurated, with the amount varying by source and participant.

The material sequenced was PBMCs or T cells enriched from blood (not recorded which). The sequence is built from TRBV7-7 and TRBJ2-3, and 9 junction bases match TRBD2. The receptor's source is an older woman who had recovered from COVID-19. The sequenced DNA is TGTGCCAGCAGCGAAGTCCCCTTGCGGGGGGGCCTGGATACGCAGTATTTT. Its product reads: CASSEVPLRGGLDTQYF.